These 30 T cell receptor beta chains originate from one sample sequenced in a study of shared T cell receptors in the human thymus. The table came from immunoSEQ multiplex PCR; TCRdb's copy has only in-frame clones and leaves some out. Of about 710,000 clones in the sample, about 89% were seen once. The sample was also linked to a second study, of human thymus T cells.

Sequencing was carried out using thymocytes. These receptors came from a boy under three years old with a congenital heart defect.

CDR3 in amino acids: CATSRGEAGPSYEQYF. In nucleotides, the CDR3 is TGTGCCACCAGCAGAGGTGAAGCGGGCCCATCCTACGAGCAGTACTTC. The J gene is TRBJ2-7, the V gene TRBV15, with D tentatively TRBD2 (6 bases). This CDR3 is 16 amino acids long. Between the trimmed V and J ends, which lost 1 base and 1 base, there was a span of 14 bases. Germline CDR1 is LNHNV and CDR2 is YYDKDF (reference sequence).

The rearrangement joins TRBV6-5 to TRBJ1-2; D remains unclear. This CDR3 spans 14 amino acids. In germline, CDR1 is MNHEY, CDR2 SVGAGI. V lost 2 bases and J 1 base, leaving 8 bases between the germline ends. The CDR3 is CASSYRPGNYGYTF. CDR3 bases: TGTGCCAGCAGTTACAGGCCAGGTAACTATGGCTACACCTTC.

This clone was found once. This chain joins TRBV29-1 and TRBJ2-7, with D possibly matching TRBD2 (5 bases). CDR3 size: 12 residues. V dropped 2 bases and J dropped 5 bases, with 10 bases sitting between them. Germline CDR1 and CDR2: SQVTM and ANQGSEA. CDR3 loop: CSVEHRRNEQYF. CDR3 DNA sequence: TGCAGCGTTGAACACCGGAGGAACGAGCAGTACTTC.

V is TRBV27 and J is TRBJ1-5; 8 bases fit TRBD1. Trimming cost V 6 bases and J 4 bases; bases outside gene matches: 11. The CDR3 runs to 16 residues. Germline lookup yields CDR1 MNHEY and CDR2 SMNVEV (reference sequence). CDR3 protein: CASSRQGWLRNQPQHF. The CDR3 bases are TGTGCCAGCAGCCGACAGGGGTGGTTAAGAAATCAGCCCCAGCATTTT.

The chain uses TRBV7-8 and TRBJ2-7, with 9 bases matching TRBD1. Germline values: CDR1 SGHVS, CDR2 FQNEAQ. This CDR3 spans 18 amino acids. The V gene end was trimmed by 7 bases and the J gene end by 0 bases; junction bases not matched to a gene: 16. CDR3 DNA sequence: TGTGCCAGCACTCCGGGGTGGGACAGGGCTCGCGGCTCCTACGAGCAGTACTTC. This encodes CASTPGWDRARGSYEQYF. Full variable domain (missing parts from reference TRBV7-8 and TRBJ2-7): GAGVSQSPRYKVAKRGQDVALRCDPISGHVSLFWYQQALGQGPEFLTYFQNEAQLDKSGLPSDRFFAERPEGSVSTLKIQRTQQEDSAVYLCASTPGWDRARGSYEQYFGPGTRLTVT.

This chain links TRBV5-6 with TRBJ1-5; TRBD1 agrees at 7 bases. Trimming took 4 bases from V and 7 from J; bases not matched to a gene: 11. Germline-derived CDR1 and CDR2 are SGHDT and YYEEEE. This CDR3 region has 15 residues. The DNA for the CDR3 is TGTGCCAGCAGCCCCGTTGGTAGGGGGCGCCAGCCCCAGCATTTT. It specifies CASSPVGRGRQPQHF. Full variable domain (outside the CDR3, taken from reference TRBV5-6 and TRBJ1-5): DAGVTQSPTHLIKTRGQQVTLRCSPKSGHDTVSWYQQALGQGPQFIFQYYEEEERQRGNFPDRFSGHQFPNYSSELNVNALLLGDSALYLCASSPVGRGRQPQHFGDGTRLSIL.

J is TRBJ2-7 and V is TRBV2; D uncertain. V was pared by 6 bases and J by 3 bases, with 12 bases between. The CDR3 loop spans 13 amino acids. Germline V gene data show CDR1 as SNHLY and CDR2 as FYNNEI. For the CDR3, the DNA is TGTGCCAGCAGGCAAATGGCCCTCTACGAGCAGTACTTC. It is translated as CASRQMALYEQYF.

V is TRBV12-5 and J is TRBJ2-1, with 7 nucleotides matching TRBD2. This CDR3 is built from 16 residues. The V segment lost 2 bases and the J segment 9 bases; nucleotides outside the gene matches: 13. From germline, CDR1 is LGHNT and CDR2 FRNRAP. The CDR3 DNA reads TGTGCTAGTGGTTTGATCAGCGGGGAGGGCGGTAGTGAGCAGTTCTTC. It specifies CASGLISGEGGSEQFF.

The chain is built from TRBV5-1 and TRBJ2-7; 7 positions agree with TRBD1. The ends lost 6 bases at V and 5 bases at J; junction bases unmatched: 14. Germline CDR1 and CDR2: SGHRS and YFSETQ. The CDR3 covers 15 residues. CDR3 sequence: CASTQGEKERHEQYF. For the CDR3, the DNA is TGCGCCAGCACGCAGGGGGAAAAGGAGCGGCACGAGCAGTACTTC.

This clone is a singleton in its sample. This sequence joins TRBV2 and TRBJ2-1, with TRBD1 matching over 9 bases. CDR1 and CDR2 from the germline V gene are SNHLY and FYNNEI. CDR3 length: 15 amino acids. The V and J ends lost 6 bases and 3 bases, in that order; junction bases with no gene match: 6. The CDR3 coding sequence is TGTGCCAGCAGGGGGGACAGGGACGGCTACAATGAGCAGTTCTTC. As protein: CASRGDRDGYNEQFF.

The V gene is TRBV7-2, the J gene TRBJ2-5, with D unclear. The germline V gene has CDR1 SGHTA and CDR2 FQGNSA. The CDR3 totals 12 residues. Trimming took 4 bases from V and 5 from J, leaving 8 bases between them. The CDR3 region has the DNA TGTGCCAGCAGCTCAGGATGGGAGACCCAGTACTTC. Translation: CASSSGWETQYF.

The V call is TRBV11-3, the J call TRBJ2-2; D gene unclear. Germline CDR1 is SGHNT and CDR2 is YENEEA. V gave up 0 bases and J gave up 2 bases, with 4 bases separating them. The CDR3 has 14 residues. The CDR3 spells CASSLDRNTGELFF. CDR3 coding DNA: TGTGCCAGCAGCTTAGATAGAAACACCGGGGAGCTGTTTTTT.

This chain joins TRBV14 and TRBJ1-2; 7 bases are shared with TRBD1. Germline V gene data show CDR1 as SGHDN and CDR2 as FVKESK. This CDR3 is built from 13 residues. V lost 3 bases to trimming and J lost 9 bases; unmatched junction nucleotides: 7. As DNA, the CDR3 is TGTGCCAGCAGCCAGCAGACAGGGTCGAGCTACACCTTC. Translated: CASSQQTGSSYTF.

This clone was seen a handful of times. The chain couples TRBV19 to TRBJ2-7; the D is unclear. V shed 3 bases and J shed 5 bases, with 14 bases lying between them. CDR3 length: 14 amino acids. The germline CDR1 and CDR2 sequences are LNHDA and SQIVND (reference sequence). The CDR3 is CASSIIGTQDEQYF. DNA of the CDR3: TGTGCCAGTAGTATCATCGGAACCCAGGACGAGCAGTACTTC. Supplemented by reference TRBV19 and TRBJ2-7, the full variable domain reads DGGITQSPKYLFRKEGQNVTLSCEQNLNHDAMYWYRQDPGQGLRLIYYSQIVNDFQKGDIAEGYSVSREKKESFPLTVTSAQKNPTAFYLCASSIIGTQDEQYFGPGTRLTVT.

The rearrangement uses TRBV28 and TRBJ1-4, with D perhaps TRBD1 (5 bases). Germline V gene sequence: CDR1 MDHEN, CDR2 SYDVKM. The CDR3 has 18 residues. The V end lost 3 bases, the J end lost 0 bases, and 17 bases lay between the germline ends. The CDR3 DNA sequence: TGTGCCAGCAGTTTCAGGGAATCTGGTCGGGCAACTAATGAAAAACTGTTTTTT. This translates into CASSFRESGRATNEKLFF.

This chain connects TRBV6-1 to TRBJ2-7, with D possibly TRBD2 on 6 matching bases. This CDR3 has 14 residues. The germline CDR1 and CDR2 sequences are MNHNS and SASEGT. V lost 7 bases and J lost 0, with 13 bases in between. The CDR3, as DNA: TGTGCCAGCATCCCGAAGGAGGGCTCCTACGAGCAGTACTTC. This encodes CASIPKEGSYEQYF.

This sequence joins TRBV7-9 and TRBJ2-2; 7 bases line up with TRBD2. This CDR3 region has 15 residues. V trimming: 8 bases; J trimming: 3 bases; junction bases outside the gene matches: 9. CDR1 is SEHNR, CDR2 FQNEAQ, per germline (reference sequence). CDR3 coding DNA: TGTGCCAGCGAGGATGGGACTAAAGACACCGGGGAGCTGTTTTTT. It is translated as CASEDGTKDTGELFF.

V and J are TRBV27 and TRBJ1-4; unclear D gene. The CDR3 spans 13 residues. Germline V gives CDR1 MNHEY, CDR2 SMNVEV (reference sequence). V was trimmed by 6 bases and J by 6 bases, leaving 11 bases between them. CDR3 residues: CASSPAADEKLFF. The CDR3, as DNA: TGTGCCAGCAGCCCGGCGGCGGATGAAAAACTGTTTTTT.

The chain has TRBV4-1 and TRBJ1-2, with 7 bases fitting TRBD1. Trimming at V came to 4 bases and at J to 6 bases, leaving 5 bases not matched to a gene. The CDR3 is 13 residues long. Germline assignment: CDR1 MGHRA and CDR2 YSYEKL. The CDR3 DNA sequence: TGCGCCAGCAGCCGCCGGGACAGCGATGGCTACACCTTC. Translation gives CASSRRDSDGYTF.

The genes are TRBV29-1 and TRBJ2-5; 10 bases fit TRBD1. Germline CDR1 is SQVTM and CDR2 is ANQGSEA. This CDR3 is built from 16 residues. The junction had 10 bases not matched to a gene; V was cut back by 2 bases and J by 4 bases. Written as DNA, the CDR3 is TGCAGCGTTGAATTTCGTGGGGACAGGGGACGAGAGACCCAGTACTTC. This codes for CSVEFRGDRGRETQYF.

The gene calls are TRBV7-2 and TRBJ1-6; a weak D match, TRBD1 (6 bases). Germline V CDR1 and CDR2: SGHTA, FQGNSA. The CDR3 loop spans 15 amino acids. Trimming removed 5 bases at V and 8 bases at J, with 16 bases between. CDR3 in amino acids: CASSNRDFGDSPLHF. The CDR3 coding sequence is TGTGCCAGCAGCAACAGGGATTTCGGTGATTCACCCCTCCACTTT.

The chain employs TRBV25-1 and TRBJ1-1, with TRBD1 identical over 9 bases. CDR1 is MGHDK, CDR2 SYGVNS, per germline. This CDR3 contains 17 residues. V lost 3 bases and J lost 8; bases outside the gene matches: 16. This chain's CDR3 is CASSDLTGGANGIEAFF. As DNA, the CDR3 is TGTGCCAGCAGTGACCTGACAGGGGGAGCCAACGGAATAGAAGCTTTCTTT. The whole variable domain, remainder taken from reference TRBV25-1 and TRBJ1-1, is EADIYQTPRYLVIGTGKKITLECSQTMGHDKMYWYQQDPGMELHLIHYSYGVNSTEKGDLSSESTVSRIRTEHFPLTLESARPSHTSQYLCASSDLTGGANGIEAFFGQGTRLTVV.

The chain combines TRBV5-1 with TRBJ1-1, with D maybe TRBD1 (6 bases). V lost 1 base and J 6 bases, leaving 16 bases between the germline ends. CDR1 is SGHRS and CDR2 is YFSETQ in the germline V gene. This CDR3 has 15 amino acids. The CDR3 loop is CASSLWAGPGAEAFF. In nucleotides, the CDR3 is TGCGCCAGCAGCTTGTGGGCAGGGCCAGGGGCTGAAGCTTTCTTT.

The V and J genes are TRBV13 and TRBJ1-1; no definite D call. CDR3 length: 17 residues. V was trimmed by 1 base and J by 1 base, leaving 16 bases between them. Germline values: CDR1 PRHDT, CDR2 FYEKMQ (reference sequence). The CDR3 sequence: CASSLAVGGPSNTEAFF. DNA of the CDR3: TGTGCCAGCAGCTTAGCAGTTGGAGGGCCCTCGAACACTGAAGCTTTCTTT.

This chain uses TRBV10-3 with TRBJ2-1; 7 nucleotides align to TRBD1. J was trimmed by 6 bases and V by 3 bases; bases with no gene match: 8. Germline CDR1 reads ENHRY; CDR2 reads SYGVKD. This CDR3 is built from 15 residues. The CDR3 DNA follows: TGTGCCATCAGTGAACCGGGACAGCCGTCCAATGAGCAGTTCTTC. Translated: CAISEPGQPSNEQFF.

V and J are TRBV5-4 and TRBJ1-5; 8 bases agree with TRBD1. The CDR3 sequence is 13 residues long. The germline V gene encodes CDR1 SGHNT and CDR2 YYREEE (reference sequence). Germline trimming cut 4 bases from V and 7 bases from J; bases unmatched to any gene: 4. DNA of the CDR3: TGTGCCAGCAGCGTGGACAGGGACCAGCCCCAGCATTTT. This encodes CASSVDRDQPQHF. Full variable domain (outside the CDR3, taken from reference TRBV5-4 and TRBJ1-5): ETGVTQSPTHLIKTRGQQVTLRCSSQSGHNTVSWYQQALGQGPQFIFQYYREEENGRGNFPPRFSGLQFPNYSSELNVNALELDDSALYLCASSVDRDQPQHFGDGTRLSIL.

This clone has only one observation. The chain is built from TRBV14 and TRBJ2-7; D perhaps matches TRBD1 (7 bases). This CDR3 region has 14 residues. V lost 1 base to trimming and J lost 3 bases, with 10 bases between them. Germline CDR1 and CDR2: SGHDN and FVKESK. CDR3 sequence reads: CASSQGQGGYEQYF. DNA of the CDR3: TGTGCCAGCAGCCAAGGGCAGGGGGGCTACGAGCAGTACTTC.

CDR3 region: CASSPRTSGGENEQFF. For the CDR3, the DNA is TGTGCCAGCAGCCCCCGGACTAGCGGGGGGGAAAATGAGCAGTTCTTC. This chain joins TRBV9 and TRBJ2-1; 15 nucleotides match TRBD2. After removal of 4 bases from V and 7 bases from J, the junction contained 6 bases not matched to a gene. Germline V gene sequence: CDR1 SGDLS, CDR2 YYNGEE. The CDR3 spans 16 residues.

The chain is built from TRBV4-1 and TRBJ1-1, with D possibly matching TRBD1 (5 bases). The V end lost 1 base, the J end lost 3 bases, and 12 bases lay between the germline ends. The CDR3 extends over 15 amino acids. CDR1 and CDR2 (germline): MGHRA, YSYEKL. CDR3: CASSQGGERDTEAFF. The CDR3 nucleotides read TGCGCCAGCAGCCAAGGGGGGGAAAGGGACACTGAAGCTTTCTTT.

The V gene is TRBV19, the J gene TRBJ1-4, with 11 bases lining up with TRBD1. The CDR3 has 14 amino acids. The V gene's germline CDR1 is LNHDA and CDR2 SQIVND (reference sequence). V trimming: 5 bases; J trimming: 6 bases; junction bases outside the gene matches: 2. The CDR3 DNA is TGTGCCAGTAGTCGGGACAGGGGGGATGAAAAACTGTTTTTT. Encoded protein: CASSRDRGDEKLFF.